This TCR beta chain was identified during a study of Ad26.COV2.S vaccination and SARS-CoV-2 variants. Study summary: Into the muscle, Ad26.COV2.S was dosed once or twice, 56 days apart. General study results and limits: Vaccinees displayed broader spike-specific TCR repertoires than placebo recipients.

As regards this clone: Its antigen remains unidentified.

The treatment here: around 19 received Ad26.COV2.S at low or high dose, single or two shots; 5 received placebo; per-sample allocation not given. Following the first vaccine or placebo injection, samples were taken on day 63. Boston supplied an adult donor aged 18-55 years. The administered vaccine (an Ad26 vector) expressed Wuhan-strain SARS-CoV-2 spike. Here immunoSEQ multiplex PCR was the method, and the copy in TCRdb shows in-frame clones only, minus some. The sample consists of roughly 350,000 clones, roughly 84% of them appearing once. The clonotype was recovered from a person between 18 and 60 years old who received the Ad26.COV2.S COVID-19 vaccine or a placebo. The material sequenced was peripheral blood, taken in a trial of Ad26.COV2.S vaccine versus placebo.

CDR3 sequence reads: CASSLGGVTSYEQYF. The CDR3 DNA reads TGTGCCAGCAGCCTCGGCGGGGTGACGTCCTACGAGCAGTACTTC. This chain links TRBV6-2 or TRBV6-3 with TRBJ2-7; D possibly corresponds to TRBD2 (6 bases). Trimming shortened V by 6 bases and J by 1 base, and 16 bases separated the two germline ends. The CDR3 runs to 15 residues. Germline CDR1 is MNHEY and CDR2 is SVGEGT.